A single sample gave rise to the 21 T cell receptor beta chains below, sequenced in a study of low-dose radiotherapy and immunotherapy resistance in tumors. Sample time point: after trial treatment. Treatment defined: LDRT plus nivolumab, ipilimumab, low-dose cyclophosphamide and aspirin (RACIN trial). The TCRs were subjected to amplification over 20 PCR cycles employing a constant-region primer in conjunction with a V-primer adapter. TCRdb recomputed calls from the reads with MiXCR, one row per CDR3 protein. The sample has 40,000 to 65,000 distinct CDR3 sequences, 33% seen once. The material sequenced was PBMCs, taken after low-dose radiotherapy plus immunotherapy. These receptor sequences come from a male donor with rectosigmoid adenocarcinoma.

This clonotype has only a few counts. V gene TRBV6-2 or TRBV6-3 combines with J gene TRBJ2-3; 9 nucleotides match TRBD2. Germline trimming cut 5 bases from V and 4 bases from J; bases unmatched to any gene: 7. CDR1 and CDR2 from the germline V gene are MNHEY and SVGEGT. This CDR3 is 15 amino acids long. In DNA, the CDR3 is TGTGCCAGCAGTGAAACAGCGGGGGGCCCAGATACGCAGTATTTT. Its protein is CASSETAGGPDTQYF.

This chain links TRBV6-8 with TRBJ2-2, with 9 bases lining up with TRBD1. The germline V gene encodes CDR1 MNHGY and CDR2 SAAAGT. The CDR3 runs 16 residues. Trimming removed 4 bases from V and 1 base from J; junction bases left unmatched: 4. CDR3: CASSSGTGRNTGELFF. The CDR3 DNA sequence: TGTGCCAGCAGTTCCGGGACAGGGAGGAACACCGGGGAGCTGTTTTTT.

This clonotype was seen only a few times. V and J are TRBV6-2 or TRBV6-3 and TRBJ1-1, with 8 bases matching TRBD1. Losses at the gene ends were 4 bases for V and 9 bases for J; bases not matched to a gene: 10. This CDR3 region has 14 residues. The germline CDR1 and CDR2 sequences are MNHEY and SVGEGT. The CDR3 is CASSLVDRVAQAFF. CDR3 DNA: TGTGCCAGCAGTTTGGTGGACAGGGTAGCTCAAGCTTTCTTT.

This clonotype was seen at least ten times. J is TRBJ2-2 and V is TRBV6-5, with 9 bases that match TRBD2. V gave up 7 bases and J gave up 7 bases; unmatched junction bases: 13. Germline V gives CDR1 MNHEY, CDR2 SVGAGI. This CDR3 is built from 16 residues. The CDR3 loop reads CASKVGREGRDGELFF. The CDR3 DNA reads TGTGCCAGCAAAGTCGGGCGGGAGGGCCGGGACGGGGAGCTGTTTTTT.

The sample holds many counts of this clonotype. The chain has TRBV7-9 and TRBJ2-2; 7 nucleotides match TRBD1. With 5 bases clipped from V and 0 bases from J, the junction kept 6 bases outside the gene matches. The CDR3 has 16 residues. Germline V CDR1 and CDR2: SEHNR, FQNEAQ (reference sequence). CDR3 in DNA: TGTGCCAGCAGCAAAGGGGGCGGAACGAACACCGGGGAGCTGTTTTTT. It encodes CASSKGGGTNTGELFF.

This clonotype was seen many times. This rearrangement joins TRBV4-2 to TRBJ2-1; 10 bases align to TRBD2. Trimming at V came to 1 base and at J to 9 bases, leaving 12 bases not matched to a gene. The CDR3 is 17 amino acids. Germline CDR1 LGHNA, CDR2 YNFKEQ. CDR3 sequence: CASSQVFGSGGLGEQFF. In DNA form, the CDR3 reads TGTGCCAGCAGCCAAGTTTTTGGTAGCGGGGGGTTGGGTGAGCAGTTCTTC.

This clonotype was seen repeatedly, ten times or more. This sequence joins TRBV5-1 and TRBJ2-5; D remains unclear. With 4 bases removed from V and 5 bases from J, the gap between germline ends came to 6 bases. Germline CDR1 reads SGHRS; CDR2 reads YFSETQ. This CDR3 comprises 11 residues. The DNA for the CDR3 is TGCGCCAGCAGCCTCCGTGAGACCCAGTACTTC. Its protein product is CASSLRETQYF.

This clonotype appeared a few times. CDR3: CASLGPGGGYEQYF. In DNA form, the CDR3 reads TGTGCCAGCCTTGGGCCGGGCGGAGGCTACGAGCAGTACTTC. The V gene is TRBV28, the J gene TRBJ2-7; weak D call: TRBD2 (5 bases). Germline V gene data show CDR1 as MDHEN and CDR2 as SYDVKM. CDR3 length: 14 amino acids. Trimming left V 8 bases short and J 3 bases short, with 17 bases between.

The chain's CDR3 is CATSERGFGYTF. The CDR3 bases are TGTGCCACCAGTGAGAGGGGTTTCGGCTACACCTTC. This chain connects TRBV24-1 to TRBJ1-2; tentatively, D is TRBD1 (5 bases). Germline CDR1 is KGHDR and CDR2 is SFDVKD. V lost 4 bases to trimming and J lost 8 bases, with 10 bases between them. The CDR3 is 12 residues long.

The V and J genes are TRBV20-1 and TRBJ2-7, with a tentative D call TRBD2 (5 bases). Germline assignment: CDR1 DFQATT and CDR2 SNEGSKA (reference sequence). CDR3 length equals 15 residues. Trimming took 0 bases from V and 0 from J, leaving 12 bases between them. CDR3 DNA: TGCAGTGCTAGAGAAGAGCGGCAGATCTCCTACGAGCAGTACTTC. Encoded protein: CSAREERQISYEQYF.

This clonotype was seen repeatedly, ten times or more. The gene calls are TRBV7-2 and TRBJ2-3; TRBD2 matches at 11 bases. The CDR3 covers 15 residues. Germline CDR1 reads SGHTA; CDR2 reads FQGNSA. V shed 3 bases, J shed 6 bases, and the junction held 5 bases outside the gene matches. Here the CDR3 reads CASSLVAGGGDTQYF. CDR3 coding DNA: TGTGCCAGCAGCTTGGTAGCGGGGGGGGGGGATACGCAGTATTTT. The entire variable domain, with the rest obtained from reference TRBV7-2 and TRBJ2-3, is as follows: GAGVSQSPSNKVTEKGKDVELRCDPISGHTALYWYRQSLGQGLEFLIYFQGNSAPDKSGLPSDRFSAERTGGSVSTLTIQRTQQEDSAVYLCASSLVAGGGDTQYFGPGTRLTVL.

The chain is built from TRBV27 and TRBJ2-5; TRBD1 matches at 9 bases. In germline, CDR1 is MNHEY, CDR2 SMNVEV (reference sequence). V was pared by 2 bases and J by 2 bases, with 3 bases of the junction left unmatched. The length of the CDR3 is 15 residues. CDR3 DNA: TGTGCCAGCAGTTTAGGGACAGGGATGCAAGAGACCCAGTACTTC. Protein sequence: CASSLGTGMQETQYF.

This clonotype came up once. V gene TRBV28 combines with J gene TRBJ1-5; tentatively, D is TRBD1 (5 bases). Trimming stripped 6 bases from V and 5 bases from J, with 14 bases between. Germline CDR1 MDHEN, CDR2 SYDVKM. The CDR3 sequence is 14 residues long. The DNA for the CDR3 is TGTGCCAGCAGGCGGCAGGGTGCCCATCAGCCCCAGCATTTT. It is translated as CASRRQGAHQPQHF. Together with reference TRBV28 and TRBJ1-5, the CDR3 gives the full variable domain: DVKVTQSSRYLVKRTGEKVFLECVQDMDHENMFWYRQDPGLGLRLIYFSYDVKMKEKGDIPEGYSVSREKKERFSLILESASTNQTSMYLCASRRQGAHQPQHFGDGTRLSIL.

The chain employs TRBV27 and TRBJ2-5, with TRBD1 identical over 9 bases. The junction had 5 bases not matched to a gene; V was cut back by 2 bases and J by 1 base. CDR3 length: 16 residues. Germline V gene data show CDR1 as MNHEY and CDR2 as SMNVEV (reference sequence). The CDR3: CASSLLDRGGQETQYF. As DNA, the CDR3 is TGTGCCAGCAGTTTACTGGACAGGGGAGGCCAAGAGACCCAGTACTTC.

This clonotype was picked up a small number of times. This rearrangement joins TRBV6-2 or TRBV6-3 to TRBJ2-1, with D possibly matching TRBD2 (6 bases). Germline CDR1 reads MNHEY; CDR2 reads SVGEGT. With 5 bases removed from V and 5 bases from J, the gap between germline ends came to 13 bases. The CDR3 runs to 14 residues. This CDR3 is CASSTTSFDNEQFF. The CDR3 DNA reads TGTGCCAGCAGTACGACTAGTTTCGACAATGAGCAGTTCTTC.

In this sample, this clonotype turned up many times. The rearrangement uses TRBV28 and TRBJ2-3; 8 bases agree with TRBD2. This CDR3 has 14 residues. Trimming took 7 bases from V and 2 from J; bases not matched to a gene: 5. Germline CDR1 and CDR2: MDHEN and SYDVKM. In DNA form, the CDR3 reads TGTGCCAGCAAGCCTAGCGGGTCCACAGATACGCAGTATTTT. It translates to CASKPSGSTDTQYF.

Many counts were recorded for this clonotype. This chain links TRBV4-3 with TRBJ2-7; TRBD2 matches at 7 bases. In germline, CDR1 is LGHNA, CDR2 YSLEER. The trim removed 2 bases at V and 5 bases at J, leaving 9 bases unmatched. This CDR3 spans 15 amino acids. The CDR3 DNA reads as TGCGCCAGCAGCCAATCCCGGGGGGAGGGAAACGAGCAGTACTTC. Protein product: CASSQSRGEGNEQYF.

This clonotype was counted many times. The V call is TRBV28, the J call TRBJ2-2; 12 nucleotides agree with TRBD2. V was pared by 6 bases and J by 8 bases, with 7 bases of the junction left unmatched. The CDR3 is 15 residues long. Per the germline V gene, CDR1 is MDHEN and CDR2 is SYDVKM. The CDR3 sequence is CASRRTSGRSGELFF. In DNA form, the CDR3 reads TGTGCCAGCAGACGAACTAGCGGGAGGTCAGGGGAGCTGTTTTTT.

CDR3 nucleotide sequence: TGTGCCAGCAGCCGAAGGACCGGGACAGGCAATTCACCCCTCCACTTT. Translated: CASSRRTGTGNSPLHF. J is TRBJ1-6 and V is TRBV6-2 or TRBV6-3; 8 nucleotides agree with TRBD1. This CDR3 has 16 amino acids. Losses at the gene ends were 6 bases for V and 7 bases for J; bases not matched to a gene: 11. From germline, CDR1 is MNHEY and CDR2 SVGEGT.

This clonotype was seen more than once but under ten times. The chain carries TRBV20-1 and TRBJ1-2; TRBD1 matches 9 bases. Germline CDR1 DFQATT, CDR2 SNEGSKA (reference sequence). V lost 5 bases, J lost 5 bases, and 6 bases stayed unmatched. This CDR3 spans 13 amino acids. The CDR3 DNA reads TGCAGTGCTTTCAGGGGACAGGGTTATGGCTACACCTTC. Translated, it gives CSAFRGQGYGYTF.

On this clonotype itself: This likely traces to a read error, being one base from a far larger clone. This chain links TRBV27 with TRBJ2-7, with D perhaps matching TRBD1 (6 bases). Germline V lookup: CDR1 MNHEY, CDR2 SMNVEV (reference sequence). This CDR3 region has 15 residues. CDR3 sequence reads: CASSWFRGGSNEQYF. The CDR3 DNA reads TGTGCCAGCAGTTGGTTCAGGGGCGGCTCCAACGAGCAGTACTTC.